The 27 T cell receptor beta chains listed next were all sequenced from one sample in a study of CD8 T cells in Susac syndrome. It was with random hexamers that roughly 0.5 to 1 ug RNA was reverse transcribed. MiXCR, run by TCRdb on the immunoSEQ multiplex PCR reads, gives a single entry per CDR3 protein. The table includes around 180,000 distinct CDR3 sequences, approximately 93% detected once. Specimen: CD4+ T cells from PBMCs. The receptors were gathered from a human donor with multiple sclerosis.

The V and J genes are TRBV29-1 and TRBJ2-1; D remains ambiguous. The germline V gene has CDR1 SQVTM and CDR2 ANQGSEA. Deletions cut 5 bases from V and 2 bases from J, with 10 bases between. The CDR3 has 13 residues. CDR3 DNA sequence: TGCAGCGTTATCCTAGGAACCTACAATGAGCAGTTCTTC. Translating gives CSVILGTYNEQFF.

CDR3 bases: TGCGCCAGCAGCCAGCGGGCGCAGGGGTCCCTCATCTCTGGAAACACCATATATTTT. This encodes CASSQRAQGSLISGNTIYF. This chain joins TRBV5-1 and TRBJ1-3; D is perhaps TRBD1 (6 bases). CDR3 length: 19 amino acids. Germline lookup yields CDR1 SGHRS and CDR2 YFSETQ. V gave up 4 bases and J gave up 0 bases, with 23 bases separating them.

V is TRBV7-8 and J is TRBJ2-6; the D gene is possibly TRBD2 (6 bases). This CDR3 has 15 residues. Per the germline V gene, CDR1 is SGHVS and CDR2 is FQNEAQ. Trimming took 2 bases from V and 7 from J, leaving 12 bases between them. The DNA of the CDR3 is TGTGCCAGCAGCTTACGGAGGGAAGGAGCCAACGTCCTGACTTTC. Translation gives CASSLRREGANVLTF.

The chain couples TRBV5-7 to TRBJ1-1, with D unclear. TRBV5-7 is labeled an ORF, and its function is uncertain. The CDR3 covers 19 residues. The V gene lost 3 bases and the J gene lost 0 bases, with 24 bases spanning the gap. CDR3 nucleotides: TGTGCCAGCAGCTCCCGCCTCCTACGCCGAAGCCGAATGAACACTGAAGCTTTCTTT. Translation gives CASSSRLLRRSRMNTEAFF.

This chain joins TRBV10-3 and TRBJ2-1, with 8 bases that match TRBD2. Germline trimming cut 3 bases from V and 7 bases from J; bases unmatched to any gene: 8. Germline V gene data show CDR1 as ENHRY and CDR2 as SYGVKD. CDR3 size: 15 residues. CDR3 DNA: TGTGCCATCAGTGACGCGGCGGGGGGCCGGAATGAGCAGTTCTTC. Protein sequence: CAISDAAGGRNEQFF.

This chain joins TRBV6-6 and TRBJ2-5; 7 nucleotides match TRBD1. V was pared by 7 bases and J by 5 bases, with 7 bases of the junction left unmatched. Per the germline V gene, CDR1 is MNHNY and CDR2 is SVGAGI (reference sequence). This CDR3 region has 13 residues. In DNA, the CDR3 is TGTGCCAGCAACCGACAGGGCTGGGAGACCCAGTACTTC. Translating gives CASNRQGWETQYF.

The chain recombines TRBV7-9 with TRBJ1-2; perhaps TRBD1 as D (6 bases). The V gene lost 5 bases and the J gene lost 3 bases, with 16 bases spanning the gap. Germline V gene data show CDR1 as SEHNR and CDR2 as FQNEAQ (reference sequence). The CDR3 is made up of 15 amino acids. CDR3 in DNA: TGTGCCAGCAGCCCGGGGGTGAGGGGGTACTATGGCTACACCTTC. Protein: CASSPGVRGYYGYTF.

V and J are TRBV6-1 and TRBJ1-3, with 9 bases identical to TRBD1. The germline V gene has CDR1 MNHNS and CDR2 SASEGT. The CDR3 totals 17 residues. J was trimmed by 0 bases and V by 3 bases; bases with no gene match: 6. The CDR3 DNA reads as TGTGCCAGCAGTGACCGGACAGGGGATAGCTCTGGAAACACCATATATTTT. It encodes CASSDRTGDSSGNTIYF.

The table lists this clonotype with a count of one. The chain uses TRBV7-2 and TRBJ2-6, with D perhaps TRBD1 or TRBD2 (5 bases each). The CDR3 is 18 residues long. V was cut by 4 bases and J by 1 base, with 17 bases left in between. CDR1 and CDR2 (germline): SGHTA, FQGNSA. CDR3 coding DNA: TGTGCCAGCAGCTCCGGGGCTTTGTACCTATCTGGGGCCAACGTCCTGACTTTC. Encoded protein: CASSSGALYLSGANVLTF.

The V call is TRBV5-1, the J call TRBJ2-1, with D possibly being TRBD1 or TRBD2 (5 bases each). The CDR3 runs 12 residues. The ends were cut back, 2 bases at V and 9 bases at J, with 9 bases in the middle. Germline V gene sequence: CDR1 SGHRS, CDR2 YFSETQ. CDR3 sequence: CASSFGTGEQFF. The CDR3 region has the DNA TGCGCCAGCAGCTTCGGGACCGGTGAGCAGTTCTTC.

This clonotype was detected once. The gene calls are TRBV11-2 and TRBJ2-5; D gene uncertain. Trimming left V 1 base short and J 2 bases short, with 8 bases between. Germline V gene sequence: CDR1 SGHAT, CDR2 FQNNGV. This CDR3 contains 14 residues. The CDR3: CASSLGNGQETQYF. Written as DNA, the CDR3 is TGTGCCAGCAGCTTAGGGAACGGACAAGAGACCCAGTACTTC.

The chain has TRBV19 and TRBJ2-2; weak D call: TRBD2 (6 bases). V lost 5 bases to trimming and J lost 4 bases, with 11 bases between them. The CDR3 extends over 14 amino acids. In germline, CDR1 is LNHDA, CDR2 SQIVND (reference sequence). The CDR3 nucleotides are TGTGCCAGTAGTGTTCGGGGGACCACCGGGGAGCTGTTTTTT. It encodes CASSVRGTTGELFF.

This chain links TRBV30 with TRBJ1-3; D not resolved. From germline, CDR1 is GTSNPN and CDR2 SVGIG (reference sequence). V was pared by 5 bases and J by 0 bases, with 8 bases between. The length of the CDR3 is 13 residues. CDR3 amino acids: CAWAGNSGNTIYF. The CDR3 DNA sequence: TGTGCCTGGGCCGGGAACTCTGGAAACACCATATATTTT.

The gene calls are TRBV10-3 and TRBJ1-1, with D perhaps TRBD1 (5 bases). V lost 4 bases to trimming and J lost 1 base, with 10 bases between them. CDR1 is ENHRY, CDR2 SYGVKD, per germline. This CDR3 is 14 amino acids long. CDR3 sequence reads: CAISGGLTNTEAFF. The CDR3 DNA reads TGTGCCATCAGTGGGGGACTTACGAACACTGAAGCTTTCTTT.

Written as DNA, the CDR3 is TGTGCCAGCAGGGAGGGTAGGTGGACTGAAGCTTTCTTT. This gives the protein CASREGRWTEAFF. This chain connects TRBV2 to TRBJ1-1; D uncertain. From germline, CDR1 is SNHLY and CDR2 FYNNEI. The V end lost 6 bases, the J end lost 5 bases, and 13 bases lay between the germline ends. This CDR3 comprises 13 residues.

V gene TRBV5-1 combines with J gene TRBJ1-1; D may be TRBD1 (5 bases). From germline, CDR1 is SGHRS and CDR2 YFSETQ. The V end lost 4 bases, the J end lost 1 base, and 8 bases lay between the germline ends. This CDR3 has 13 amino acids. CDR3 amino acids: CASSVQGNTEAFF. CDR3 DNA sequence: TGCGCCAGCAGCGTCCAGGGGAACACTGAAGCTTTCTTT.

The chain joins TRBV3-1 to TRBJ2-3, with D perhaps TRBD2 (5 bases). With 4 bases removed from V and 3 bases from J, the gap between germline ends came to 17 bases. There are 16 residues in the CDR3. Per the germline V gene, CDR1 is LGHDT and CDR2 is YNNKEL (reference sequence). CDR3 region: CASSPLAERDTDTQYF. DNA for the CDR3: TGTGCCAGCAGCCCTCTTGCGGAGAGGGATACAGATACGCAGTATTTT.

V is TRBV20-1 and J is TRBJ2-5; D unclear. Germline-derived CDR1 and CDR2 are DFQATT and SNEGSKA (reference sequence). Between the trimmed V and J ends, which lost 0 bases and 3 bases, there was a span of 8 bases. The CDR3 sequence is 13 residues long. This CDR3 reads CSARDMAEETQYF. The CDR3 nucleotides are TGCAGTGCTAGAGATATGGCCGAAGAGACCCAGTACTTC.

The V and J genes are TRBV28 and TRBJ2-1; 11 bases match TRBD2. The junction had 16 bases not matched to a gene; V was cut back by 2 bases and J by 7 bases. This CDR3 is 19 amino acids long. Germline CDR1 MDHEN, CDR2 SYDVKM. The CDR3 sequence: CASSLTEGLSGGALNEQFF. The CDR3, as DNA: TGTGCCAGCAGTTTAACGGAGGGACTTAGCGGGGGGGCTCTGAATGAGCAGTTCTTC.

The V gene is TRBV5-1, the J gene TRBJ2-1; TRBD2 matches at 11 bases. This CDR3 is 16 amino acids long. Germline CDR1 SGHRS, CDR2 YFSETQ. V was clipped by 4 bases and J by 3 bases; unmatched bases: 6. CDR3 sequence (DNA): TGCGCCAGCAGCCCTGGGACTAGCGGAGACTACAATGAGCAGTTCTTC. Translated, it gives CASSPGTSGDYNEQFF.

The V call is TRBV27, the J call TRBJ1-1, with D uncertain. This CDR3 contains 12 residues. Germline V gene lookup returns CDR1 MNHEY and CDR2 SMNVEV (reference sequence). V lost 4 bases, J lost 4 bases, and 7 bases lay in between. The CDR3 DNA reads as TGTGCCAGCAGTTCGACGGGCACTGAAGCTTTCTTT. Protein sequence: CASSSTGTEAFF.

The rearrangement uses TRBV6-1 and TRBJ2-4, with D tentatively TRBD1 (6 bases). Germline V CDR1 and CDR2: MNHNS, SASEGT. The CDR3 totals 18 residues. Trimming removed 5 bases from V and 0 bases from J, with 20 bases in between. CDR3 loop: CASSLNRAPNLAKNIQYF. For the CDR3, the DNA is TGTGCCAGCAGTCTGAACAGGGCGCCAAATCTAGCCAAAAACATTCAGTACTTC.

The V call is TRBV28, the J call TRBJ1-2; no definite D call. The V gene's germline CDR1 is MDHEN and CDR2 SYDVKM. Trimming took 7 bases from V and 1 from J, leaving 13 bases between them. The CDR3 spans 14 residues. CDR3 region: CASTHIEGNYGYTF. The DNA for the CDR3 is TGTGCCAGCACCCACATAGAGGGTAACTATGGCTACACCTTC.

This chain joins TRBV10-3 and TRBJ2-1, with 10 bases matching TRBD1. Losses at the gene ends were 10 bases for V and 8 bases for J; bases not matched to a gene: 11. The germline CDR1 and CDR2 sequences are ENHRY and SYGVKD. This CDR3 contains 14 residues. CDR3 DNA sequence: TGTGCCACCCGGGAGGGGACAGGGGTGTATGAGCAGTTCTTC. It yields the protein CATREGTGVYEQFF.

This clonotype occurred a few times. CDR3 residues: CASSLRDTSYEQYF. The CDR3 coding sequence is TGTGCCAGCAGTCTCCGGGACACTTCCTACGAGCAGTACTTC. The chain links TRBV6-6 to TRBJ2-7, with D maybe TRBD1 (6 bases). V was cut by 5 bases and J by 1 base, with 12 bases left in between. The length of the CDR3 is 14 residues. CDR1 MNHNY and CDR2 SVGAGI come from the germline V gene (reference sequence).

In this sample, this clonotype turned up once. The CDR3 loop is CASSSPGEGRGEKLFF. CDR3 nucleotide sequence: TGTGCCAGCAGTTCCCCGGGCGAGGGGAGAGGCGAAAAACTGTTTTTT. This chain links TRBV28 with TRBJ1-4; D perhaps matches TRBD1 (5 bases). Germline V gives CDR1 MDHEN, CDR2 SYDVKM. The V and J ends lost 4 bases and 8 bases respectively, with 20 bases between them. The CDR3 length is 16 residues. The full variable domain, with the rest looked up from reference TRBV28 and TRBJ1-4, is DVKVTQSSRYLVKRTGEKVFLECVQDMDHENMFWYRQDPGLGLRLIYFSYDVKMKEKGDIPEGYSVSREKKERFSLILESASTNQTSMYLCASSSPGEGRGEKLFFGSGTQLSVL.

The chain is built from TRBV7-9 and TRBJ2-5; D unclear. The CDR3 runs to 14 residues. V gave up 2 bases and J gave up 5 bases, with 12 bases separating them. Germline CDR1 reads SEHNR; CDR2 reads FQNEAQ (reference sequence). In DNA, the CDR3 is TGTGCCAGCAGCTTACTCGGATTAGTCGAGACCCAGTACTTC. Its translation is CASSLLGLVETQYF.